This T cell receptor beta chain was recorded in a study of CD8 T cell repertoires and HIV-1 epitope variants (dated by TCRdb to the early 2020s). About the investigation overall: In separate culture wells, T cells were stimulated with each of twenty-five peptides that represented autologous and known Gag and Nef epitope variants. Control conditions included a CMV, EBV and flu peptide pool, the Ebola AY9 epitope as negative control, and a no-peptide well. The epitopes tested covered three Gag epitope families plus Nef HW9 and YT9. T cells were enriched using the EasySep Human T Cell Enrichment Kit and were co-cultured with equal numbers of autologous T cell-negative cells serving as antigen-presenting cells. Cultures ran for about 9 days in IMDM with gentamicin, with half-media changes on days 3 and 7 adding IL-2, IL-7 and IL-15. An aliquot of 1M T cells was saved as an uncultured baseline condition, separate from the 75 to 95 T cell cultures. Running each culture condition in triplicate, except for one peptide done in duplicate, gave a total of 75 to 95 T cell cultures. The paper's findings and limits, for the study overall: Roughly 5 clonotypes recognized the Nef KF9 family and one clonotype recognized the HW9 family, while no responses were seen to the TAALDMSHF plasma variant. The assay identified only TCR beta chains and indicated proliferation to antigen, not T cell function or cytokine profile. The study identified nine antigen-specific TCR beta clonotypes, 6 or 7 of which appeared to be cross-reactive for autologous or known escape epitope variants.

Regarding this clone: The antigen this receptor binds is unknown. No base-level quality is on record; no much larger clone is a single base apart.

The EasySep Human CD8+ T Cell Enrichment Kit was used on day 10 to isolate CD8+ T cells from every culture. The CDR3 runs 12 residues from the cysteine to the phenylalanine. Just the 36-base CDR3 DNA is kept, in frame starting at base 1. Trimming at the junction amounts to 1 base on V and 5 bases on J, and the germline ends lie 6 bases apart. CDR1 SEHNR and CDR2 FQNEAQ were looked up in the germline V gene (reference sequence). Sequencing of TCR beta CDR3 regions was performed at survey depth on the immunoSEQ platform. The QIAamp DNA micro kit was used to extract genomic DNA from every cultured and uncultured CD8+ T cell population. The study's own analysis went as follows. Samples with under 5,000 productive reads were excluded, and this exclusion removed about 6.5% of the roughly 80 HIV peptide-stimulated cultures. A MANAFEST web app trimmed sequences to CDR3 and removed nonproductive sequences, CDR3s under 5 amino acids, and those not starting C or ending F/W. Antigen-specific clonotypes had to expand in at least 2 of 3 replicates versus no-peptide control at FDR 0.01, only within one epitope family. A specific clonotype also had to show a frequency at least fivefold higher than in wells stimulated with peptides from other epitope families. The table comes from immuneACCESS by way of TCRdb, which keeps in-frame sequences with V and J called. Part of the clones is missing from these tables; in studies checked, under half for an unresolved V gene and the rest for unknown reasons. That table is the source of V, J and clone size, and D and trimming were worked out from the DNA. This sample lists about 5,300 clones; approximately 70% were detected once. Less than 50% of the sample lies in the top ten.

The chain couples TRBV7-9 to TRBJ2-7; 5 matching bases give a weak D call of TRBD1. The sequenced sample was cultured CD8+ T cells derived from PBMCs. The source is a male donor with HIV. CDR3 sequence: CASSLVGDEQYF. The nucleotide sequence is given as TGTGCCAGCAGCTTAGTAGGGGACGAGCAGTACTTC.